This is a list of T cell receptor beta chains from one sample in a study of T cells after yellow fever vaccination. TCRdb reprocessed the 5' RACE reads with MiXCR, giving one entry per CDR3 protein. The data contain 500,000 to 650,000 distinct CDR3 sequences, about 12% of them singletons. The sequenced sample was PBMCs, obtained on the day of the yellow fever booster vaccination. These receptors all come from a man between 25 and 39 years old who received the YFV17D yellow fever vaccine. Both conserved end residues are part of each CDR3. The order of the fields is clone size, D gene, J gene, V gene, CDR3 protein, CDR3 DNA. The D gene is left open where the match is weak. Some rows have no size entry. The others give once, few or many, or a class for an expanded clone.

abundance: few; d_gene: TRBD1; j_gene: TRBJ2-1; v_gene: TRBV6-6; CDR3aa: CASSTGATSEQFF; CDR3nt: TGTGCCAGCAGCACAGGGGCTACATCTGAGCAGTTCTTC
abundance: -; d_gene: TRBD1; j_gene: TRBJ2-6; v_gene: TRBV18; CDR3aa: CASSPGTGTPGANVLTF; CDR3nt: TGTGCCAGCTCACCCGGGACAGGGACGCCTGGGGCCAACGTCCTGACTTTC
abundance: few; d_gene: TRBD1; j_gene: TRBJ2-7; v_gene: TRBV6-1; CDR3aa: CASSSTGAQSEQYF; CDR3nt: TGTGCCAGCAGCTCGACAGGGGCTCAAAGCGAGCAGTACTTC
abundance: few; d_gene: TRBD2; j_gene: TRBJ2-7; v_gene: TRBV9; CDR3aa: CASSVGMIAGGSGYEQYF; CDR3nt: TGTGCCAGCAGCGTAGGGATGATAGCGGGAGGGTCCGGCTACGAGCAGTACTTC
abundance: few; d_gene: -; j_gene: TRBJ1-2; v_gene: TRBV20-1; CDR3aa: CSAHDSKYGYTF; CDR3nt: TGCAGTGCCCACGACAGCAAATATGGCTACACCTTC
abundance: -; d_gene: TRBD1; j_gene: TRBJ2-1; v_gene: TRBV7-2; CDR3aa: CASIRDRGYNEQFF; CDR3nt: TGTGCCAGCATAAGGGACAGGGGTTACAATGAGCAGTTCTTC
abundance: -; d_gene: TRBD1; j_gene: TRBJ1-5; v_gene: TRBV7-8; CDR3aa: CASSFATGNNQPQHF; CDR3nt: TGTGCCAGCAGCTTCGCGACAGGGAACAATCAGCCCCAGCATTTT
abundance: few; d_gene: TRBD2; j_gene: TRBJ2-3; v_gene: TRBV4-3; CDR3aa: CASSLGLAGGGTDTQYF; CDR3nt: TGCGCCAGCAGCCTCGGACTAGCGGGAGGCGGCACAGATACGCAGTATTTT
abundance: few; d_gene: -; j_gene: TRBJ2-1; v_gene: TRBV9; CDR3aa: CASSVGGSLGHEQFF; CDR3nt: TGTGCCAGCAGCGTAGGGGGCTCCCTAGGCCATGAGCAGTTCTTC
abundance: -; d_gene: TRBD2; j_gene: TRBJ2-1; v_gene: TRBV20-1; CDR3aa: CSARDSGTSGRVQFF; CDR3nt: TGCAGTGCTAGAGATAGTGGGACTAGCGGGAGGGTGCAGTTCTTC
abundance: few; d_gene: TRBD2; j_gene: TRBJ2-5; v_gene: TRBV7-2; CDR3aa: CASSRAGLETQYF; CDR3nt: TGTGCCAGCAGTCGAGCGGGACTAGAGACCCAGTACTTC
abundance: -; d_gene: -; j_gene: TRBJ2-2; v_gene: TRBV9; CDR3aa: CASSVVGSSTGQLFF; CDR3nt: TGTGCCAGCAGCGTAGTGGGGTCATCGACCGGGCAGCTGTTTTTT
abundance: many; d_gene: TRBD1; j_gene: TRBJ2-5; v_gene: TRBV6-5; CDR3aa: CASSYLQGARGTQYF; CDR3nt: TGTGCCAGCAGTTACCTACAGGGGGCTCGTGGGACCCAGTACTTC
abundance: few; d_gene: -; j_gene: TRBJ1-4; v_gene: TRBV7-9; CDR3aa: CASSSLPLSQTEKLFF; CDR3nt: TGTGCCAGCAGCTCCCTACCCCTAAGCCAGACGGAAAAACTGTTTTTT
abundance: few; d_gene: -; j_gene: TRBJ1-2; v_gene: TRBV7-2; CDR3aa: CASSFGRQGGYTF; CDR3nt: TGTGCCAGCAGCTTCGGACGCCAAGGAGGCTACACCTTC
abundance: few; d_gene: TRBD2; j_gene: TRBJ2-2; v_gene: TRBV12-3/TRBV12-4; CDR3aa: CASSSLGIKASGSYGELFF; CDR3nt: TGTGCCAGCAGTTCGTTAGGGATAAAGGCTAGCGGGAGTTACGGGGAGCTGTTTTTT
abundance: -; d_gene: -; j_gene: TRBJ1-6; v_gene: TRBV7-6; CDR3aa: CASSLAGDSPLHF; CDR3nt: TGTGCCAGCAGCTTAGCCGGGGATTCACCCCTCCACTTT
abundance: -; d_gene: -; j_gene: TRBJ1-5; v_gene: TRBV3-1; CDR3aa: CASSHLGQPQHF; CDR3nt: TGTGCCAGCAGCCACTTGGGTCAGCCCCAGCATTTT
abundance: -; d_gene: -; j_gene: TRBJ2-7; v_gene: TRBV5-1; CDR3aa: CASSLASQRPEQYF; CDR3nt: TGCGCCAGCAGCTTGGCGTCCCAGCGCCCCGAGCAGTACTTC
abundance: few; d_gene: -; j_gene: TRBJ1-5; v_gene: TRBV7-2; CDR3aa: CASSSPVRGQPQHF; CDR3nt: TGTGCCAGCAGCTCCCCTGTGAGGGGTCAGCCCCAGCATTTT
abundance: once; d_gene: -; j_gene: TRBJ2-1; v_gene: TRBV3-1; CDR3aa: CASDRECQGGNEQFF; CDR3nt: TGTGCCAGCGACCGGGAATGTCAGGGGGGCAATGAGCAGTTCTTC
abundance: few; d_gene: TRBD2; j_gene: TRBJ2-1; v_gene: TRBV7-2; CDR3aa: CASSLGTSGRINEQFF; CDR3nt: TGTGCCAGCAGCTTAGGCACTAGCGGGAGGATCAATGAGCAGTTCTTC
abundance: few; d_gene: TRBD1; j_gene: TRBJ1-1; v_gene: TRBV6-5; CDR3aa: CASSYSWTGDVTEAFF; CDR3nt: TGTGCCAGCAGTTACTCCTGGACAGGCGACGTCACTGAAGCTTTCTTT
abundance: few; d_gene: TRBD2; j_gene: TRBJ2-7; v_gene: TRBV7-2; CDR3aa: CASSWTSAYEQYF; CDR3nt: TGTGCCAGCAGCTGGACTAGCGCCTACGAGCAGTACTTC
abundance: few; d_gene: -; j_gene: TRBJ2-7; v_gene: TRBV5-4; CDR3aa: CASSLGARQYF; CDR3nt: TGTGCCAGCAGCTTGGGAGCCCGTCAGTACTTC
abundance: many; d_gene: -; j_gene: TRBJ2-1; v_gene: TRBV2; CDR3aa: CASSKGILNNEQFF; CDR3nt: TGTGCCAGCAGCAAGGGAATTTTAAACAATGAGCAGTTCTTC
abundance: few; d_gene: TRBD2; j_gene: TRBJ2-4; v_gene: TRBV20-1; CDR3aa: CSAEPGGAKNIQYF; CDR3nt: TGCAGTGCAGAGCCGGGAGGAGCCAAAAACATTCAGTACTTC
abundance: -; d_gene: TRBD2; j_gene: TRBJ2-1; v_gene: TRBV5-1; CDR3aa: CASSLQLAGINEQFF; CDR3nt: TGCGCCAGCAGCTTGCAACTAGCGGGAATCAATGAGCAGTTCTTC
abundance: few; d_gene: TRBD1; j_gene: TRBJ1-4; v_gene: TRBV5-1; CDR3aa: CASSQDRVEKLFF; CDR3nt: TGCGCCAGCAGTCAAGACAGGGTTGAAAAACTGTTTTTT
abundance: few; d_gene: TRBD2; j_gene: TRBJ2-1; v_gene: TRBV14; CDR3aa: CASRGLAGGDEQFF; CDR3nt: TGTGCCAGCAGGGGACTAGCGGGAGGGGATGAGCAGTTCTTC
abundance: few; d_gene: -; j_gene: TRBJ2-1; v_gene: TRBV18; CDR3aa: CASSPQTHNNEQFF; CDR3nt: TGTGCCAGCTCACCACAGACCCACAACAATGAGCAGTTCTTC
abundance: many; d_gene: TRBD2; j_gene: TRBJ2-7; v_gene: TRBV29-1; CDR3aa: CSVQTGRGAYEQYF; CDR3nt: TGCAGCGTACAGACCGGGAGGGGAGCCTACGAGCAGTACTTC
abundance: -; d_gene: -; j_gene: TRBJ2-1; v_gene: TRBV3-1; CDR3aa: CASSQGTLGNEQFF; CDR3nt: TGTGCCAGCAGCCAAGGGACCCTGGGCAATGAGCAGTTCTTC
abundance: -; d_gene: -; j_gene: TRBJ1-1; v_gene: TRBV30; CDR3aa: CAWSFPSGTRAFF; CDR3nt: TGTGCCTGGAGTTTCCCCTCCGGGACCAGGGCTTTCTTT
abundance: -; d_gene: -; j_gene: TRBJ2-7; v_gene: TRBV14; CDR3aa: CASSQDRRVGEQYF; CDR3nt: TGTGCCAGCAGCCAAGATCGAAGGGTTGGCGAGCAGTACTTC
abundance: -; d_gene: -; j_gene: TRBJ2-7; v_gene: TRBV7-2; CDR3aa: CASSLRTVGEQYF; CDR3nt: TGTGCCAGCAGCTTAAGAACTGTGGGCGAGCAGTACTTC
abundance: few; d_gene: -; j_gene: TRBJ2-1; v_gene: TRBV12-3/TRBV12-4; CDR3aa: CASSYFRGEQFF; CDR3nt: TGTGCCAGCAGCTATTTCCGGGGTGAGCAGTTCTTC
abundance: few; d_gene: -; j_gene: TRBJ2-7; v_gene: TRBV5-1; CDR3aa: CASSLEGRYEQYF; CDR3nt: TGCGCCAGCAGCTTGGAAGGTAGATACGAGCAGTACTTC